A selection of T cell receptor beta chains follows, all from one sample in a study of radiation and T cells in renal cell carcinoma. The repertoire was sequenced with immunoSEQ multiplex PCR; TCRdb's copy has only in-frame clones and lacks some. The sample contains about 120,000 clones, roughly four fifths of which appear only once. Sequenced here: blood, sampled from a patient whose treatment included radiotherapy and nephrectomy. These TCRs come from a man over 45 with renal cell carcinoma. Both conserved end residues are part of each CDR3. The order of the fields is J gene, D gene, clone size, V gene, CDR3 DNA, CDR3 protein. The D gene is left open where the match is weak. The size entry is marked missing in some rows and otherwise reads once, few, many or a size class.

TRBJ1-5 | . | . | TRBV18 | TGTGCCAGCTCACCACCGTCGGACAACAATCAGCCCCAGCATTTT | CASSPPSDNNQPQHF
TRBJ2-3 | . | once | TRBV19 | TGTGCCAGTAGTCAGGGGACAACAGATACGCAGTATTTT | CASSQGTTDTQYF
TRBJ1-5 | . | . | TRBV27 | TGTGCCAGCAGTCCCCGTTTAGGGGTCCGTGGTCAGCCCCAGCATTTT | CASSPRLGVRGQPQHF
TRBJ1-2 | TRBD1 | . | TRBV7-9 | TGTGCCAGCAGCTCAGGACAGGGGTATGGCTACACCTTC | CASSSGQGYGYTF
TRBJ2-7 | . | . | TRBV6-1 | TGTGCCAGCAGGTCGAGGGGGGGGGAGCAGTACTTC | CASRSRGGEQYF
TRBJ2-6 | . | once | TRBV9 | TGTGCCAGCAGCGTGGCGTGGACCTCAGGCGTCTTCTCTGGGGCCAACGTCCTGACTTTC | CASSVAWTSGVFSGANVLTF
TRBJ1-1 | . | many | TRBV11-2 | TGTGCCAGCAGCTTAGAGTGGGGGGATACTGAAGCTTTCTTT | CASSLEWGDTEAFF
TRBJ2-3 | TRBD2 | . | TRBV6-4 | TGTGCCAGCAGTGACGGATTTAGCGGGACAGATACGCAGTATTTT | CASSDGFSGTDTQYF
TRBJ2-7 | . | . | TRBV5-1 | TGCGCCAGCAGCTTGGGGACAGTTCCGACCCACGAGCAGTACTTC | CASSLGTVPTHEQYF
TRBJ1-2 | . | . | TRBV5-1 | TGCGCCAGCACCGGGGACCTACCGGACTATGGCTACACCTTC | CASTGDLPDYGYTF
TRBJ2-7 | TRBD2 | few | TRBV7-9 | TGTGCCAGCAGAGCTAGCGGCTCCTACGAGCAGTACTTC | CASRASGSYEQYF
TRBJ2-7 | . | . | TRBV10-3 | TGTGCCATCAGTGCAGACCTGTACGAGCAGTACTTC | CAISADLYEQYF
TRBJ2-7 | . | . | TRBV25-1 | TGTGCCACTTCGCCCTCTTGGGGCTACGAGCAGTACTTC | CATSPSWGYEQYF
TRBJ2-2 | . | . | TRBV9 | TGTGCCAGCAGCGTAGGTGGGGCCCTGAACACCGGGGAGCTGTTTTTT | CASSVGGALNTGELFF
TRBJ2-2 | . | . | TRBV6-1 | TGTGCCAGCAGTGAAATGGACATGAACACCGGGGAGCTGTTTTTT | CASSEMDMNTGELFF
TRBJ1-6 | . | . | TRBV30 | TGTGCCTGGAGTGTAATGGACCCAAGCAATTCACCCCTCCACTTT | CAWSVMDPSNSPLHF
TRBJ1-1 | . | . | TRBV4-1 | TGCGCCAGCAGCCAAGGCCCGGGGAGGACTGAAGCTTTCTTT | CASSQGPGRTEAFF
TRBJ2-5 | TRBD2 | . | TRBV2 | TGTGCCAGCGGTAGGCTAGCGGTTCAAGAGACCCAGTACTTC | CASGRLAVQETQYF
TRBJ1-5 | . | . | TRBV19 | TGTGCCAGTAGTATCGGGAGTCAGCCCCAGCATTTT | CASSIGSQPQHF
TRBJ2-7 | . | . | TRBV6-6 | TGTGCCAGCAGTTACTCAGGAGGGGACTCCTACGAGCAGTACTTC | CASSYSGGDSYEQYF
TRBJ1-4 | . | few | TRBV4-2 | TGTGCCAGCAGCCTGGGACTCCCCCGCAGTGAAAAACTGTTTTTT | CASSLGLPRSEKLFF
TRBJ1-3 | . | . | TRBV30 | TGTGCCTGGAGTGTACCCAGGGGCCAGGTCGACACCATATATTTT | CAWSVPRGQVDTIYF
TRBJ1-1 | . | . | TRBV7-9 | TGTGCCAGCAGCTTTGCGGAGAGCACTGAAGCTTTCTTT | CASSFAESTEAFF
TRBJ1-6 | . | . | TRBV2 | TGTGCCAGCACCAAAGGGAGACGGATCTATAATTCACCCCTCCACTTT | CASTKGRRIYNSPLHF
TRBJ2-7 | . | . | TRBV9 | TGTGCCAGCAGCGTAACAGGGAGGGGGAGCGAGCAGTACTTC | CASSVTGRGSEQYF
TRBJ2-1 | . | . | TRBV4-2 | TGTGCCAGCAGCGGGGCAAGCTCCTACAATGAGCAGTTCTTC | CASSGASSYNEQFF
TRBJ1-1 | . | . | TRBV5-1 | TGCGCCAGCAGCTTGGGGGGCGGACCAGACACTGAAGCTTTCTTT | CASSLGGGPDTEAFF
TRBJ2-2 | TRBD2 | . | TRBV2 | TGTGCCAGCAGGCCGGGACTAGCGGGAGTTACCGGGGAGCTGTTTTTT | CASRPGLAGVTGELFF
TRBJ1-1 | . | once | TRBV18 | TGTGCCAGCTCACTCGGGGGATCAATGAACACTGAAGCTTTCTTT | CASSLGGSMNTEAFF
TRBJ2-3 | . | . | TRBV7-7 | TGTGCTAGCAGCTTAGAGTTGTCCCGTACGCAGTATTTT | CASSLELSRTQYF
TRBJ2-7 | TRBD1 | . | TRBV7-9 | TGTGCCAGCAGCCTCGCCGGGACAGCCTACGAGCAGTACTTC | CASSLAGTAYEQYF
TRBJ2-5 | . | . | TRBV7-2 | TGTGCCAGCAGCTCACAGAACCAAGAGACCCAGTACTTC | CASSSQNQETQYF
TRBJ2-5 | TRBD1 | . | TRBV5-1 | TGCGCCAGCAGCTTGAGGACAGGGCCACAAGAGACCCAGTACTTC | CASSLRTGPQETQYF
TRBJ1-2 | TRBD1 | . | TRBV6-5 | TGTGCCAGCAGTTTCCTGGACAGGGTCGGCTATGGCTACACCTTC | CASSFLDRVGYGYTF
TRBJ2-7 | . | . | TRBV5-1 | TGCGCCAGCAGCTTGGATCTCTACGAGCAGTACTTC | CASSLDLYEQYF
TRBJ1-5 | . | few | TRBV6-1 | TGTGCCAGCAGCCCCAGTCAGGATCAGCCCCAGCATTTT | CASSPSQDQPQHF
TRBJ1-3 | . | . | TRBV2 | TGTGCCAGCAGTGCAAGGCTCTCTGGAAACACCATATATTTT | CASSARLSGNTIYF
TRBJ2-1 | TRBD1 | . | TRBV11-2 | TGTGCCAGTACCAGGGGGAAAGTTCGGGCCTACAATGAGCAGTTCTTC | CASTRGKVRAYNEQFF
TRBJ1-2 | . | once | TRBV19 | TGTGCCAGTAGTATAATGGCTGGCGCCCTTGGTGGCTACACCTTC | CASSIMAGALGGYTF
TRBJ2-1 | . | . | TRBV7-8 | TGTGCCAGCAGCGAACGCGTGGGGGTTCCGTTCTTC | CASSERVGVPFF